These 30 T cell receptor beta chains were sequenced from one sample in a study of blood T cell repertoires in COVID-19. Measured with immunoSEQ multiplex PCR; TCRdb has only the in-frame clones, and not every one. The sample holds more than 90,000 clones, approximately 90% seen once. The sequenced sample was peripheral blood. Receptors originate from an older woman with COVID-19, enrolled during active disease.

The chain carries TRBV5-5 and TRBJ1-5; 8 nucleotides match TRBD1. In germline, CDR1 is SGHKS, CDR2 YYEKEE (reference sequence). The CDR3 runs to 15 residues. The V gene end was trimmed by 4 bases and the J gene end by 5 bases; junction bases not matched to a gene: 8. In DNA form, the CDR3 reads TGTGCCAGCAGCCTACAGGGGGGGGGTCATCAGCCCCAGCATTTT. Translated, it gives CASSLQGGGHQPQHF.

Judged by abundance, this clone is large (0.1 to 1%). The genes are TRBV12-3 or TRBV12-4 and TRBJ2-5; tentative D call: TRBD2 (5 bases). This CDR3 region has 12 residues. V lost 3 bases, J lost 4 bases, and 6 bases lay in between. The CDR3 nucleotides are TGTGCCAGCAGTTTGAGGGTAGAGACCCAGTACTTC. Translated: CASSLRVETQYF.

This clone was observed a single time. This chain joins TRBV5-8 and TRBJ2-7; 10 bases fit TRBD2. The V gene's germline CDR1 is SGHTS and CDR2 YDEGEE. V lost 4 bases, J lost 3 bases, and 7 bases stayed unmatched. This CDR3 is 15 amino acids long. As DNA, the CDR3 is TGTGCCAGCAGCCTCAGGGGGACTAGCGTCTACGAGCAGTACTTC. Its translation is CASSLRGTSVYEQYF.

The chain employs TRBV5-5 and TRBJ1-2; D may be TRBD1 (5 bases). Germline CDR1 and CDR2: SGHKS and YYEKEE (reference sequence). CDR3 length: 14 residues. V shed 1 base and J shed 4 bases, with 11 bases lying between them. CDR3 DNA sequence: TGTGCCAGCAGCTTGTCGCAGGGCGGCTATGGCTACACCTTC. Its protein is CASSLSQGGYGYTF.

The genes are TRBV12-5 and TRBJ1-1; a weak D match, TRBD1 (6 bases). Trimming removed 1 base at V and 0 bases at J, with 12 bases between. Germline CDR1 is LGHNT and CDR2 is FRNRAP. There are 16 residues in the CDR3. CDR3 sequence: CASGLAADRLNTEAFF. The CDR3 DNA sequence: TGTGCTAGTGGTTTGGCAGCGGACAGATTGAACACTGAAGCTTTCTTT.

The rearrangement uses TRBV7-2 and TRBJ2-4, with 9 positions matching TRBD2. Germline V gene lookup returns CDR1 SGHTA and CDR2 FQGNSA. Trimming cost V 3 bases and J 6 bases; bases outside gene matches: 3. The CDR3 spans 14 residues. CDR3 region: CASSFNSGGNIQYF. CDR3 nucleotide sequence: TGTGCCAGCAGCTTCAATAGCGGGGGAAACATTCAGTACTTC.

CDR3 region: CASSYGTSGVTGELFF. The CDR3, as DNA: TGTGCCAGCAGCTACGGGACTAGCGGGGTCACCGGGGAGCTGTTTTTT. V is TRBV11-3 and J is TRBJ2-2, with 13 bases lining up with TRBD2. Germline loops: CDR1 SGHNT, CDR2 YENEEA. Losses at the gene ends were 4 bases for V and 4 bases for J; bases not matched to a gene: 3. CDR3 length: 16 amino acids.

V usage is TRBV7-2 and J usage is TRBJ2-7; TRBD1 might be the D (5 bases). This CDR3 has 14 residues. V was clipped by 1 base and J by 2 bases, with 9 bases between them. Germline CDR1 is SGHTA and CDR2 is FQGNSA. This CDR3 is CASSLEDIAYEQYF. The CDR3 DNA is TGTGCCAGCAGCTTAGAGGACATTGCCTACGAGCAGTACTTC.

V usage is TRBV9 and J usage is TRBJ2-1, with TRBD1 matching over 7 bases. Germline assignment: CDR1 SGDLS and CDR2 YYNGEE. V gave up 3 bases and J gave up 3 bases; unmatched junction bases: 12. This CDR3 comprises 17 residues. CDR3 sequence (DNA): TGTGCCAGCAGCGGTCGACAGGGCAGGTTTCTCTACAATGAGCAGTTCTTC. Translation: CASSGRQGRFLYNEQFF. Full variable domain (missing parts from reference TRBV9 and TRBJ2-1): DSGVTQTPKHLITATGQRVTLRCSPRSGDLSVYWYQQSLDQGLQFLIQYYNGEERAKGNILERFSAQQFPDLHSELNLSSLELGDSALYFCASSGRQGRFLYNEQFFGPGTRLTVL.

This sequence joins TRBV7-8 and TRBJ1-1; 9 nucleotides match TRBD1. This CDR3 spans 13 amino acids. Germline CDR1 and CDR2: SGHVS and FQNEAQ. V lost 5 bases to trimming and J lost 6 bases; unmatched junction nucleotides: 4. The CDR3 region has the DNA TGTGCCAGCAGCGGGACAGGGACGGCTGAAGCTTTCTTT. Translated, it gives CASSGTGTAEAFF.

The chain links TRBV3-1 (or the pseudogene TRBV3-2) to TRBJ1-5; D is ambiguous. From germline, CDR1 is LGHDT and CDR2 YNNKEL (reference sequence). The CDR3 runs 14 residues. V lost 1 base, J lost 6 bases, and 10 bases lay in between. The CDR3 spells CASSQALGGQPQHF. The DNA for the CDR3 is TGTGCCAGCAGCCAAGCTTTGGGAGGTCAGCCCCAGCATTTT.

This chain links TRBV29-1 with TRBJ1-4; D gene uncertain. Trimming took off 6 bases at V and 0 bases at J, with 11 bases between the two ends. Germline lookup yields CDR1 SQVTM and CDR2 ANQGSEA. The CDR3 consists of 14 residues. The CDR3 is CSVAGPSTNEKLFF. Written as DNA, the CDR3 is TGCAGCGTCGCCGGTCCCTCAACTAATGAAAAACTGTTTTTT. Full variable domain (rest looked up from reference TRBV29-1 and TRBJ1-4): SAVISQKPSRDICQRGTSLTIQCQVDSQVTMMFWYRQQPGQSLTLIATANQGSEATYESGFVIDKFPISRPNLTFSTLTVSNMSPEDSSIYLCSVAGPSTNEKLFFGSGTQLSVL.

This clone has a handful of counts. The chain combines TRBV18 with TRBJ1-2; D not certain. Trimming took off 6 bases at V and 3 bases at J, with 17 bases between the two ends. The length of the CDR3 is 15 residues. The germline CDR1 and CDR2 sequences are KGHSH and LQKENI. The CDR3 loop is CASSPLGGGDYGYTF. The DNA of the CDR3 is TGTGCCAGCTCGCCGCTGGGTGGAGGAGACTATGGCTACACCTTC.

The chain employs TRBV5-1 and TRBJ1-4; D perhaps matches TRBD1 (5 bases). The CDR3 runs to 15 residues. Trimming stripped 2 bases from V and 5 bases from J, with 13 bases between. The germline V gene encodes CDR1 SGHRS and CDR2 YFSETQ. The CDR3 DNA sequence: TGCGCCAGCAGCTTTCAGGGCCAGAGAAATGAAAAACTGTTTTTT. Amino acid sequence: CASSFQGQRNEKLFF.

There are a few counts of this clone. The J gene is TRBJ1-2, the V gene TRBV20-1; a possible D gene is TRBD1 (5 bases). V lost 6 bases, J lost 4 bases, and 9 bases lay in between. CDR3 length equals 11 residues. Germline V CDR1 and CDR2: DFQATT, SNEGSKA (reference sequence). The CDR3 DNA reads as TGCAGTGCAAGGGGAGGCTATGGCTACACCTTC. Its protein is CSARGGYGYTF.

The chain links TRBV10-3 to TRBJ1-5, with D maybe TRBD1 (6 bases). This CDR3 has 13 residues. The germline V gene has CDR1 ENHRY and CDR2 SYGVKD. Trimming removed 2 bases from V and 6 bases from J, with 8 bases in between. The chain's CDR3 is CAISETQGQPQHF. CDR3 nucleotides: TGTGCCATCAGTGAGACACAGGGTCAGCCCCAGCATTTT.

In its sample, this clone was seen a few times. The rearrangement links TRBV2 to TRBJ1-6, with D perhaps TRBD1 (5 bases). The CDR3 spans 14 residues. V lost 1 base, J lost 9 bases, and 10 bases lay in between. Germline-derived CDR1 and CDR2 are SNHLY and FYNNEI. This CDR3 is CASSEDGGGSPLHF. The CDR3 bases are TGTGCCAGCAGTGAAGACGGGGGAGGTTCACCCCTCCACTTT.

This chain connects TRBV12-5 to TRBJ2-5, with 10 bases identical to TRBD1. The V and J ends lost 0 bases and 1 base, in that order; junction bases with no gene match: 14. The CDR3 runs to 20 residues. Per germline, CDR1 LGHNT and CDR2 FRNRAP. The CDR3 protein is CASGLVLTGGGLGIQETQYF. CDR3 bases: TGTGCTAGTGGTTTGGTACTGACAGGGGGCGGCCTCGGGATCCAAGAGACCCAGTACTTC.

This chain uses TRBV6-2 or TRBV6-3 with TRBJ1-3; no reliable D call. This CDR3 has 17 residues. CDR1 MNHEY and CDR2 SVGEGT come from the germline V gene. Trimming took off 6 bases at V and 4 bases at J, with 22 bases between the two ends. The CDR3 sequence: CASSLPVRGFSGNTIYF. The CDR3, as DNA: TGTGCCAGCAGCCTCCCGGTGCGGGGATTTTCCGGAAACACCATATATTTT.

This sequence joins TRBV29-1 and TRBJ1-2; no reliable D call. Germline V lookup: CDR1 SQVTM, CDR2 ANQGSEA. V shed 3 bases and J shed 7 bases, with 12 bases lying between them. This CDR3 is 12 amino acids long. In DNA form, the CDR3 reads TGCAGCGTTGAGAGGGTCCCGGGTGGCTACACCTTC. Translation gives CSVERVPGGYTF.

The chain recombines TRBV5-1 with TRBJ2-3, with 11 bases matching TRBD2. The CDR3 spans 15 residues. Germline-derived CDR1 and CDR2 are SGHRS and YFSETQ. J gave up 2 bases and V 9 bases, and 8 bases lay outside the gene matches. The DNA of the CDR3 is TGCGCCACCTCCCAGACTAGCGGGACCACAGATACGCAGTATTTT. Translation: CATSQTSGTTDTQYF.

The V gene is TRBV6-1, the J gene TRBJ1-5; D is unclear. Germline assignment: CDR1 MNHNS and CDR2 SASEGT. V was cut by 0 bases and J by 10 bases, with 7 bases left in between. The CDR3 runs to 12 residues. CDR3 region: CASSEAATPQHF. As DNA, the CDR3 is TGTGCCAGCAGTGAAGCGGCAACACCCCAGCATTTT.

The chain joins TRBV19 to TRBJ2-2; D is unresolved. CDR1 LNHDA and CDR2 SQIVND come from the germline V gene (reference sequence). CDR3 length equals 13 residues. V was cut by 2 bases and J by 8 bases, with 9 bases left in between. The CDR3 loop is CASSINFSGELFF. DNA of the CDR3: TGTGCCAGTAGTATAAATTTCTCGGGGGAGCTGTTTTTT.

CDR3 nucleotides: TGTGCCTGGAGTGGGGGGCCCGCGACCGATGAAGCTTTCTTT. Translated, it gives CAWSGGPATDEAFF. J is TRBJ1-1 and V is TRBV30, with a tentative D call TRBD1 (6 bases). The CDR3 has 14 amino acids. The germline V gene encodes CDR1 GTSNPN and CDR2 SVGIG (reference sequence). V was pared by 1 base and J by 7 bases, with 16 bases between.

A single count supports this clone. The CDR3 sequence is CASSLVSTRGANQAFF. CDR3 DNA: TGTGCCAGCAGCTTAGTATCTACCCGGGGTGCGAATCAGGCTTTCTTT. J is TRBJ1-1 and V is TRBV7-2; D unclear. Germline lookup yields CDR1 SGHTA and CDR2 FQGNSA. CDR3 size: 16 residues. V was cut by 1 base and J by 11 bases, with 23 bases left in between. The variable domain in full, with the rest retrieved from reference TRBV7-2 and TRBJ1-1, is GAGVSQSPSNKVTEKGKDVELRCDPISGHTALYWYRQSLGQGLEFLIYFQGNSAPDKSGLPSDRFSAERTGGSVSTLTIQRTQQEDSAVYLCASSLVSTRGANQAFFGQGTRLTVV.

The chain recombines TRBV7-2 with TRBJ1-2, with unresolved D. Trimming removed 5 bases from V and 2 bases from J, with 18 bases in between. In germline, CDR1 is SGHTA, CDR2 FQGNSA. The CDR3 consists of 16 residues. The CDR3 nucleotides read TGTGCCAGCAGCGTAAGAACCCAGGATCGGAACTATGGCTACACCTTC. This translates into CASSVRTQDRNYGYTF.

The CDR3 DNA reads as TGTGCCAGCAGTTACAGGGGCCTGGAAGCTTTCTTT. Protein sequence: CASSYRGLEAFF. This chain joins TRBV12-3 or TRBV12-4 and TRBJ1-1; 7 bases match TRBD1. Unmatched junction bases numbered 4, after V lost 4 bases and J lost 8 bases. The CDR3 spans 12 residues.

The chain employs TRBV7-2 and TRBJ2-1; maybe TRBD2 (7 bases). Deletions cut 5 bases from V and 3 bases from J, with 20 bases between. The CDR3 runs to 17 residues. Germline-derived CDR1 and CDR2 are SGHTA and FQGNSA. This CDR3 reads CASSPWGGGGRYNEQFF. The CDR3 coding sequence is TGTGCCAGCAGCCCCTGGGGCGGCGGGGGCCGCTACAATGAGCAGTTCTTC.

The CDR3 coding sequence is TGTGCCAGCAGTGTTGACAGGGGAGGTACCCTTGAAAAACTGTTTTTT. It specifies CASSVDRGGTLEKLFF. The rearrangement links TRBV2 to TRBJ1-4; 8 positions match TRBD1. With 4 bases clipped from V and 7 bases from J, the junction kept 11 bases outside the gene matches. This CDR3 has 16 amino acids. Germline CDR1 and CDR2: SNHLY and FYNNEI.

V and J are TRBV7-8 and TRBJ2-6; D unclear. The CDR3 spans 15 residues. Per germline, CDR1 SGHVS and CDR2 FQNEAQ. V was trimmed by 5 bases and J by 0 bases, leaving 8 bases between them. CDR3 loop: CASSRHVSGANVLTF. CDR3 DNA: TGTGCCAGCAGCCGACATGTCTCTGGGGCCAACGTCCTGACTTTC. Using reference TRBV7-8 and TRBJ2-6 for the parts outside the CDR3, the full variable domain is GAGVSQSPRYKVAKRGQDVALRCDPISGHVSLFWYQQALGQGPEFLTYFQNEAQLDKSGLPSDRFFAERPEGSVSTLKIQRTQQEDSAVYLCASSRHVSGANVLTFGAGSRLTVL.